The clone carrying this T cell receptor beta chain was seen a handful of times. Its antigen is not known. This specimen comes from a study of T cell repertoires in cytomegalovirus infection. For the study at large: HLA-B-restricted CMV epitopes that are well studied were used alongside recently identified HLA-C-restricted ones. CMV infection together with matching HLA type was indicated by public TCR beta signatures.

Per germline, CDR1 SGHTA and CDR2 FQGNSA. V was clipped by 2 bases and J by 6 bases, with 5 bases between them. This CDR3 comprises 12 residues. TCRdb called the reads again in MiXCR, with one record for every CDR3 protein. The sample includes some 350,000 distinct CDR3 sequences, under 35% seen only once; the top ten take 20%. Findings of the study overall: HLA-C-restricted CMV clonotypes gave the most frequent clonotype in two of eight donors.

Specimen: cultured PBMCs, collected from culture after CMV antigen stimulation. V usage is TRBV7-2 and J usage is TRBJ2-1; D gene uncertain. The TCR sequence derives from a human donor in good health (CMV status not recorded). Some clones in this sample may be carry-over from other donors' samples. The CDR3 region has the DNA TGTGCCAGCAGCTTAAAATCCAATGAGCAGTTCTTC. Encoded protein: CASSLKSNEQFF.